In its sample, the clone carrying this T cell receptor (beta chain) is medium-sized. The target antigen is unknown. This beta chain is an off-target read within a library intended for alpha chains, so its frequency means little. TCRdb passed the 5' RACE reads through MiXCR, listing each CDR3 protein once. The repertoire holds about 8,600 distinct CDR3 sequences, with approximately 4.6% as singletons. This sample is drawn from a study of spatial heterogeneity in lung cancer. Study information: Alpha-chain detections were consistently fewer than beta-chain detections among the sequences. Combinations of a unique TCR and a UMI were tallied in raw reads, and on average each appeared more than ten times. Findings and caveats of the study: Ubiquitous expanded tumor TCRs were observed in blood more at resection than follow-up.

V lost 5 bases to trimming and J lost 5 bases; unmatched junction nucleotides: 12. CDR1 SGHAT and CDR2 FQNNGV come from the germline V gene. The CDR3 spans 17 residues. As for time point: sample taken at primary tumor resection. Unsorted tumor, nontumor lung tissue or cryopreserved PBMC supplied the whole RNA. This clonotype was obtained from a male donor with early-stage non-small cell lung cancer. The chain joins TRBV11-2 to TRBJ2-2, with TRBD2 matching over 9 bases. The sequencing here drew on PBMCs, taken at surgery. The DNA for the CDR3 is TGTGCCAGCAGCCGATTTGCGGGGGGGCCCGGGACCGGGGAGCTGTTTTTT. Its translation: CASSRFAGGPGTGELFF.